This T cell receptor (beta chain) was found in a study of brain T cells in children with intractable seizures. Repertoires were generated with immunoSEQ multiplex PCR, while TCRdb's copy carries only in-frame clones and drops some. The sample consists of 110,000 or so clones, around 94% of them appearing once. Germline V lookup: CDR1 ENHRY, CDR2 SYGVKD. With V trimmed by 3 bases and J by 4 bases, 6 bases remained unmatched. The CDR3 has 15 amino acids. Pre-surgery treatment included at least one anti-epileptic drug. The sequences come from peripheral blood, collected at surgery. This clonotype was obtained from a boy in the first two years of life with hemimegalencephaly and intractable seizures. The genes are TRBV10-3 and TRBJ2-1; the match to TRBD2 covers 7 bases. CDR3 loop: CAISDSGGGYNEQFF. The CDR3 DNA follows: TGTGCCATCAGTGATTCGGGGGGTGGGTACAATGAGCAGTTCTTC.